Listed below are T cell receptor beta chains from one sample, sequenced in a study of blood T cell repertoires in COVID-19. The protocol was immunoSEQ multiplex PCR, while the TCRdb copy is restricted to in-frame clones and leaves out a portion. The sample consists of some 530,000 clones, around nine tenths of them appearing once. The sample was PBMCs or T cells enriched from blood (not recorded which). These receptors all stem from a woman aged 60-75 years who had recovered from COVID-19. Both conserved end residues are part of each CDR3. Clone size is given for some rows only: seen once, a few or many times, or a class if the clone is expanded.

V,J,size,CDR3
TRBV15,TRBJ2-1,.,CATSRLGQRGDEQFF
TRBV4-2,TRBJ2-3,.,CASSQVRLTSGTDTQYF
TRBV12-5,TRBJ1-3,.,CASGFHRANTIYF
TRBV12-3/TRBV12-4,TRBJ1-5,.,CASSYFQQPQHF
TRBV11-2,TRBJ2-1,.,CASSLDTHLLGGDEQFF
TRBV10-1,TRBJ2-2,.,CASSEPRRLAGVLVPGELFF
TRBV2,TRBJ1-3,.,CASSDPFSVGNTIYF
TRBV6-5,TRBJ2-2,.,CASSYQGRGELFF
TRBV13,TRBJ2-1,.,CASSPPGLAGNNEQFF
TRBV15,TRBJ2-3,once,CATSPKIGQTDTQYF
TRBV5-1,TRBJ1-1,.,CASSLDWGQGNTEAFF
TRBV18,TRBJ1-1,.,CASSEQGAEAFF
TRBV15,TRBJ1-1,.,CATSSNRGREAFF
TRBV27,TRBJ1-6,.,CASSFQGIVSPLHF
TRBV18,TRBJ2-5,.,CASSPDRVGETQYF
TRBV5-1,TRBJ1-2,.,CASSLDGTGTNYGYTF
TRBV6-1,TRBJ1-6,.,CASSESSPLHF
TRBV7-6,TRBJ1-1,.,CASSLDRTSEAFF
TRBV24-1,TRBJ1-2,.,CATSDSADWRWCF
TRBV5-1,TRBJ2-3,.,CASRGGAHTDTQYF
TRBV3-1/TRBV3-2,TRBJ2-5,.,CASSHSPPRETQYF
TRBV12-3/TRBV12-4,TRBJ1-5,.,CASSQINQPQHF
TRBV5-1,TRBJ2-5,.,CASSLGDRGRETQYF
TRBV4-1,TRBJ1-6,.,CASSKETLRGRYNSPLHF
TRBV10-2,TRBJ2-2,.,CASSASMNTGELFF
TRBV19,TRBJ2-5,.,CASSTTGTGETQYF
TRBV5-4,TRBJ2-5,once,CASRFGLGQETQYF
TRBV6-5,TRBJ2-1,.,CASSRTGAGYEQFF
TRBV9,TRBJ2-1,.,CASSVETGALGEQFF
TRBV4-1,TRBJ1-3,.,CASRGQSQDTIYF
TRBV24-1,TRBJ2-1,.,CATSDLRADKQFF
TRBV7-2,TRBJ1-4,.,CASSLRGPTATNEKLFF
TRBV10-3,TRBJ2-3,.,CAISVGGAFNTQYF
TRBV2,TRBJ1-2,.,CASSEGTVYGYTF
TRBV10-1,TRBJ2-7,few,CASSEDRNYEQYF
TRBV6-5,TRBJ1-5,.,CASSYSTGSGQPQHF
TRBV2,TRBJ1-5,.,CASRGLDRVGRPQHF
TRBV6-1,TRBJ2-4,.,CASSEAIIRVQNIQYF
TRBV6-4,TRBJ1-2,.,CASSDDSYGYTF
TRBV20-1,TRBJ2-1,.,CSAMQGASQFF
TRBV2,TRBJ2-1,few,CASRRAGGPYNEQFF
TRBV5-1,TRBJ2-7,.,CASSLRLAGAETYEQYF
TRBV10-2,TRBJ2-7,.,CASKLTGATYEQYF
TRBV19,TRBJ1-1,.,CACKGGYEAFF
TRBV2,TRBJ2-2,.,CASRHRDTNTGELFF
TRBV4-2,TRBJ1-2,few,CASSHPDGVYGYTF
TRBV6-2/TRBV6-3,TRBJ2-5,.,CASSYAGTSGRETQYF
TRBV2,TRBJ1-2,.,CASRAGLVYTF
TRBV2,TRBJ2-7,.,CASSLQGPPGEQYF
TRBV3-1/TRBV3-2,TRBJ2-3,once,CASSRAGSSGGRGAQYF